One and the same sample provided the 12 T cell receptor beta chains below, sequenced in a study of T cells in Graves' hyperthyroidism and ophthalmopathy. Template material for amplifying TCR beta CDR3 regions consisted of RNA transcripts. The HTBI primer set served for first-round RT-PCR of the TCR CDR3. Each CDR3 protein is one row after TCRdb ran MiXCR on the multiplex PCR reads. The sample consists of approximately 700,000 distinct CDR3 sequences, just under 45% of them appearing once. Sequenced sample: peripheral blood or thyroid tissue (not recorded which). These receptors were collected from an adult man with Graves' disease, either hyperthyroidism or ophthalmopathy (not recorded which).

This clonotype was detected a few times. The chain has TRBV5-5 and TRBJ1-5; TRBD1 aligns across 11 bases. With V trimmed by 4 bases and J by 5 bases, 5 bases remained unmatched. Germline lookup yields CDR1 SGHKS and CDR2 YYEKEE (reference sequence). This CDR3 has 15 amino acids. CDR3 residues: CASSRTGGEDQPQHF. In DNA form, the CDR3 reads TGTGCCAGCAGCAGGACAGGGGGCGAGGATCAGCCCCAGCATTTT.

The V and J genes are TRBV7-6 and TRBJ1-5; 7 nucleotides agree with TRBD1. The germline V gene has CDR1 SGHVS and CDR2 FNYEAQ. CDR3 length: 15 residues. With V trimmed by 7 bases and J by 3 bases, 9 bases remained unmatched. The CDR3 protein is CASTEQGNNNQPQHF. Here the CDR3 DNA reads TGTGCCAGCACCGAACAGGGGAACAACAATCAGCCCCAGCATTTT.

This clonotype occurred a few times. V is TRBV2 and J is TRBJ1-2, with D possibly matching TRBD1 (5 bases). The CDR3 is 15 amino acids. The germline CDR1 and CDR2 sequences are SNHLY and FYNNEI. V shed 5 bases and J shed 7 bases, with 20 bases lying between them. The CDR3 DNA reads as TGTGCCAGCAGTACCATAGCCGGGACGGTGTTTGGCTACACCTTC. This gives the protein CASSTIAGTVFGYTF.

There are many counts of this clonotype. The chain uses TRBV12-3 or TRBV12-4 and TRBJ1-2, with TRBD1 as a possible D gene (6 bases). V lost 1 base and J 6 bases, leaving 12 bases between the germline ends. CDR3 length: 14 amino acids. The CDR3 coding sequence is TGTGCCAGCAGTTTAGTGGCGGGGGCAGATGGCTACACCTTC. It is translated as CASSLVAGADGYTF.

The gene calls are TRBV7-8 and TRBJ2-7; D uncertain. CDR1 SGHVS and CDR2 FQNEAQ come from the germline V gene. The V end lost 5 bases, the J end lost 6 bases, and 17 bases lay between the germline ends. The CDR3 is 14 amino acids. The CDR3 loop reads CASSQDPGTAEQYF. As DNA, the CDR3 is TGTGCCAGCAGCCAAGACCCCGGCACAGCCGAGCAGTACTTC.

This clonotype was seen just once. V usage is TRBV10-3 and J usage is TRBJ1-3; the D gene is possibly TRBD1 (6 bases). The V and J ends lost 3 bases and 2 bases respectively, with 11 bases between them. CDR3 length equals 15 residues. Germline loops: CDR1 ENHRY, CDR2 SYGVKD. CDR3 nucleotide sequence: TGTGCCATCAGTGAATTCAAGGGGGCTGGAAACACCATATATTTT. It encodes CAISEFKGAGNTIYF.

On this clonotype: Its ends do not fully match the called genes, so a read error is possible. The CDR3 coding sequence is TGTGCCGGCAGCTTGAAGTCAGGGAGCTATGGCTACACCTTC. It is translated as CAGSLKSGSYGYTF. J is TRBJ1-2 and V is TRBV7-2; possible D gene TRBD1, 5 bases. The germline V gene encodes CDR1 SGHTA and CDR2 FQGNSA. The CDR3 runs to 14 residues.

This clonotype occurred a few times. The V gene is TRBV2, the J gene TRBJ2-5; D ambiguous. The V gene lost 6 bases and the J gene lost 5 bases, with 19 bases spanning the gap. The CDR3 is 15 amino acids. Germline V gene sequence: CDR1 SNHLY, CDR2 FYNNEI. The CDR3 coding sequence is TGTGCCAGCAGCTTAGGCTGGGCTAGTCGTGAGACCCAGTACTTC. This sequence encodes CASSLGWASRETQYF.

This clonotype was recorded a few times. The chain has TRBV12-3 or TRBV12-4 and TRBJ2-5; the D gene is possibly TRBD2 (5 bases). The CDR3 is 16 amino acids. V lost 5 bases and J 2 bases, leaving 18 bases between the germline ends. The CDR3 DNA is TGTGCCAGCAGTGAGTCGGTGGGAGCAATACAAGAGACCCAGTACTTC. This translates into CASSESVGAIQETQYF.

This clonotype was observed a few times. The chain uses TRBV20-1 and TRBJ2-7, with 10 bases identical to TRBD2. The germline gives CDR1 DFQATT, CDR2 SNEGSKA (reference sequence). This CDR3 is 13 amino acids long. The J segment lost 1 base and the V segment lost 7 bases, leaving 4 bases of the junction unmatched. CDR3 region: CSESGRASYEQYF. The CDR3 bases are TGCAGTGAAAGCGGGAGGGCATCCTACGAGCAGTACTTC.

The chain is built from TRBV6-4 and TRBJ1-4; D gene ambiguous. Per germline, CDR1 MRHNA and CDR2 SNTAGT. The CDR3 is made up of 17 amino acids. V was cut by 4 bases and J by 2 bases, with 17 bases left in between. CDR3: CASSGGILGYTNEKLFF. In nucleotides, the CDR3 is TGTGCCAGCAGTGGAGGGATCCTGGGCTACACTAATGAAAAACTGTTTTTT.

As regards this clonotype: A much larger clone differs by one base, so this may be a read error. The V gene is TRBV6-1, the J gene TRBJ2-2; D gene ambiguous. The CDR3 extends over 13 amino acids. Germline CDR1 is MNHNS and CDR2 is SASEGT. Trimming removed 0 bases at V and 6 bases at J, with 5 bases between. The CDR3 region has the DNA TGTGCCAGCAGTGAAGCTGGCGCCGGGGAGCTGTTTTTT. Translated, it gives CASSEAGAGELFF.